These 25 T cell receptor beta chains came from one sample sequenced in a study of siplizumab effects on memory and regulatory T cells. Some clones are missing from TCRdb's copy, which holds only in-frame ones; the method was immunoSEQ multiplex PCR. Here the sample spans roughly 68,000 clones, 75% to 90% being singletons. Sequenced: memory CD4+ T cells sorted from blood. The receptors stem from a human donor in good health.

As concerns this clone: This sample includes further DNA sequences coding for the same CDR3. The rearrangement uses TRBV5-1 and TRBJ2-7; D is possibly TRBD1 or TRBD2 (5 bases each). The germline V gene has CDR1 SGHRS and CDR2 YFSETQ. The V end lost 0 bases, the J end lost 0 bases, and 10 bases lay between the germline ends. The CDR3 sequence is 15 residues long. The DNA for the CDR3 is TGCGCCAGCAGCTTGGATGGGGGTAGCTCCTACGAGCAGTACTTC. Translating gives CASSLDGGSSYEQYF.

The V gene is TRBV6-6, the J gene TRBJ1-2, with 7 bases identical to TRBD1. Germline loops: CDR1 MNHNY, CDR2 SVGAGI (reference sequence). The CDR3 totals 14 residues. Losses at the gene ends were 2 bases for V and 6 bases for J; bases not matched to a gene: 6. In DNA form, the CDR3 reads TGTGCCAGCAGTTACGGGCAGGGGGGGAATGGCTACACCTTC. Protein sequence: CASSYGQGGNGYTF.

The gene calls are TRBV7-8 and TRBJ1-6; 9 bases agree with TRBD1. In germline, CDR1 is SGHVS, CDR2 FQNEAQ. The CDR3 runs 15 residues. Trimming at V came to 7 bases and at J to 5 bases, leaving 6 bases not matched to a gene. The CDR3, as DNA: TGTGCCAGCACCAAACGGACAGGGGATAATTCACCCCTCCACTTT. This sequence encodes CASTKRTGDNSPLHF.

This sequence joins TRBV7-3 and TRBJ2-3, with D possibly matching TRBD1 (6 bases). Germline CDR1 SGHTA, CDR2 FQGTGA. The CDR3 covers 16 residues. The V and J ends lost 5 bases and 4 bases respectively, with 19 bases between them. CDR3 sequence (DNA): TGTGCCAGCAGCCGTTCCGGGACAAGCAATGCAGATACGCAGTATTTT. Residues: CASSRSGTSNADTQYF.

The V and J genes are TRBV4-1 and TRBJ2-5; D is tentatively TRBD1 or TRBD2 (5 bases each). In germline, CDR1 is MGHRA, CDR2 YSYEKL. This CDR3 has 18 amino acids. With 2 bases removed from V and 1 base from J, the gap between germline ends came to 20 bases. The CDR3 region is CASSQTTIGTETQETQYF. In DNA form, the CDR3 reads TGCGCCAGCAGCCAAACGACAATTGGGACCGAAACCCAAGAGACCCAGTACTTC.

The table lists this clone with a few counts. V gene TRBV11-2 combines with J gene TRBJ2-5; 11 nucleotides line up with TRBD1. CDR3 length equals 15 residues. The ends lost 3 bases at V and 1 base at J; junction bases unmatched: 1. The V gene's germline CDR1 is SGHAT and CDR2 FQNNGV. The CDR3 sequence: CASSLGTGGQETQYF. CDR3 nucleotide sequence: TGTGCCAGCAGCTTGGGGACAGGGGGCCAAGAGACCCAGTACTTC.

This chain links TRBV5-1 with TRBJ1-4; the match to TRBD1 covers 7 bases. The germline V gene has CDR1 SGHRS and CDR2 YFSETQ. The CDR3 length is 14 residues. Trimming at V came to 4 bases and at J to 7 bases, leaving 7 bases not matched to a gene. The CDR3 loop is CASSQQGFGEKLFF. CDR3 DNA sequence: TGCGCCAGCAGCCAACAGGGGTTTGGTGAAAAACTGTTTTTT. Drawing the rest from reference TRBV5-1 and TRBJ1-4, the complete variable domain is KAGVTQTPRYLIKTRGQQVTLSCSPISGHRSVSWYQQTPGQGLQFLFEYFSETQRNKGNFPGRFSGRQFSNSRSEMNVSTLELGDSALYLCASSQQGFGEKLFFGSGTQLSVL.

This chain connects TRBV5-4 to TRBJ1-3, with 9 bases lining up with TRBD1. The trim removed 4 bases at V and 2 bases at J, leaving 10 bases unmatched. The CDR3 totals 17 residues. Germline V lookup: CDR1 SGHNT, CDR2 YYREEE (reference sequence). CDR3 amino acids: CASSQGRQGVPGNTIYF. The DNA of the CDR3 is TGTGCCAGCAGCCAAGGCCGACAGGGGGTCCCTGGAAACACCATATATTTT.

This CDR3 is CASSQLSRGFTDTQYF. The CDR3 DNA sequence: TGTGCCAGCAGCCAACTGTCGCGGGGTTTCACAGATACGCAGTATTTT. The chain is built from TRBV4-2 and TRBJ2-3; D perhaps matches TRBD2 (6 bases). V was trimmed by 2 bases and J by 2 bases, leaving 14 bases between them. The germline V gene encodes CDR1 LGHNA and CDR2 YNFKEQ. The CDR3 is 16 residues long.

The rearrangement links TRBV13 to TRBJ1-2; D gene unclear. The CDR3 runs to 13 residues. Germline V gene data show CDR1 as PRHDT and CDR2 as FYEKMQ (reference sequence). Trimming took 0 bases from V and 6 from J, leaving 8 bases between them. Written as DNA, the CDR3 is TGTGCCAGCAGCTTAGGCAAAGCGGATGGCTACACCTTC. This sequence encodes CASSLGKADGYTF.

The chain is built from TRBV11-3 and TRBJ2-5, with D hard to call. The CDR3 has 12 amino acids. V dropped 5 bases and J dropped 5 bases, with 9 bases sitting between them. Germline V CDR1 and CDR2: SGHNT, YENEEA. CDR3 in DNA: TGTGCCAGCAGCGCAGGAGTGGAGACCCAGTACTTC. Translating it yields CASSAGVETQYF.

The rearrangement joins TRBV5-1 to TRBJ2-6; D gene unclear. This CDR3 comprises 16 residues. The germline V gene encodes CDR1 SGHRS and CDR2 YFSETQ. The V and J ends lost 0 bases and 0 bases respectively, with 7 bases between them. Here the CDR3 reads CASSLAPNSGANVLTF. In DNA form, the CDR3 reads TGCGCCAGCAGCTTGGCCCCAAACTCTGGGGCCAACGTCCTGACTTTC.

This clone has a handful of counts. V gene TRBV7-6 combines with J gene TRBJ2-7; the D is unclear. This CDR3 comprises 14 residues. The germline V and J ends were trimmed by 2 bases and 6 bases, with 14 bases remaining between them. Per germline, CDR1 SGHVS and CDR2 FNYEAQ. CDR3 loop: CASSLNHGGSEQYF. Written as DNA, the CDR3 is TGTGCCAGCAGCTTAAATCACGGCGGCAGCGAGCAGTACTTC. Full variable domain (missing parts from reference TRBV7-6 and TRBJ2-7): GAGVSQSPRYKVTKRGQDVALRCDPISGHVSLYWYRQALGQGPEFLTYFNYEAQQDKSGLPNDRFSAERPEGSISTLTIQRTEQRDSAMYRCASSLNHGGSEQYFGPGTRLTVT.

The rearrangement joins TRBV5-1 to TRBJ2-7, with TRBD2 matching 8 bases. Per germline, CDR1 SGHRS and CDR2 YFSETQ. The V segment lost 3 bases and the J segment 0 bases; nucleotides outside the gene matches: 5. This CDR3 spans 15 amino acids. The CDR3 coding sequence is TGCGCCAGCAGCTCTAGCGGGCAGAGCTCCTACGAGCAGTACTTC. Residues: CASSSSGQSSYEQYF.

The chain has TRBV14 and TRBJ1-2, with D uncertain. This CDR3 has 15 amino acids. Germline values: CDR1 SGHDN, CDR2 FVKESK. V was shortened by 3 bases and J by 3 bases, with 14 bases between the two germline ends. The CDR3 sequence: CASSQWGGGHYGYTF. In DNA, the CDR3 is TGTGCCAGCAGCCAGTGGGGAGGAGGCCACTATGGCTACACCTTC.

V gene TRBV7-9 combines with J gene TRBJ2-2, with a tentative D call TRBD1 (5 bases). CDR3 length: 13 residues. Trimming cost V 1 base and J 9 bases, with 9 bases left between them. Per the germline V gene, CDR1 is SEHNR and CDR2 is FQNEAQ (reference sequence). CDR3 coding DNA: TGTGCCAGCAGCTTAGAAGGGGCGAGGGAGCTGTTTTTT. It is translated as CASSLEGARELFF.

With respect to this clone: One end of the junction does not line up with germline, which may come from a read error. The DNA of the CDR3 is TGTGCCAACAGCTTACAGGGGGCGGGCACTGAAGCTTTCTTT. Amino acid sequence: CANSLQGAGTEAFF. This chain joins TRBV7-2 and TRBJ1-1, with 9 bases aligning to TRBD1. The CDR3 consists of 14 residues. Germline V gives CDR1 SGHTA, CDR2 FQGNSA.

The chain is built from TRBV2 and TRBJ2-1; possible D gene TRBD1, 5 bases. Per germline, CDR1 SNHLY and CDR2 FYNNEI. The CDR3 covers 13 residues. The V and J ends lost 1 base and 13 bases respectively, with 14 bases between them. Here the CDR3 DNA reads TGTGCCAGCAGTGAAGGGACACCTGCCGATCAGTTCTTC. Residues: CASSEGTPADQFF.

This clone was detected a few times. V usage is TRBV7-2 and J usage is TRBJ1-4; D not resolved. The CDR3 totals 14 residues. V lost 4 bases, J lost 8 bases, and 14 bases lay in between. Germline V lookup: CDR1 SGHTA, CDR2 FQGNSA. For the CDR3, the DNA is TGTGCCAGCAGCTCCGACGCGGGATGGGAAAAACTGTTTTTT. Translating it yields CASSSDAGWEKLFF.

The rearrangement links TRBV19 to TRBJ2-3; 11 nucleotides agree with TRBD2. The CDR3 extends over 15 amino acids. V shed 4 bases, J shed 2 bases, and the junction held 2 bases outside the gene matches. Germline assignment: CDR1 LNHDA and CDR2 SQIVND (reference sequence). CDR3 sequence (DNA): TGTGCCAGTAGTACGGGACTAGCGGCCACAGATACGCAGTATTTT. This translates into CASSTGLAATDTQYF.

This rearrangement joins TRBV5-4 to TRBJ2-3; 7 bases are shared with TRBD2. V trimming: 4 bases; J trimming: 5 bases; junction bases outside the gene matches: 10. The germline gives CDR1 SGHNT, CDR2 YYREEE (reference sequence). The length of the CDR3 is 15 residues. The CDR3 spells CASSPRRGGGDTQYF. The CDR3 DNA follows: TGTGCCAGCAGCCCCAGGCGCGGGGGTGGAGATACGCAGTATTTT.

V and J are TRBV10-2 and TRBJ2-1; possible D gene TRBD1, 6 bases. V shed 6 bases and J shed 3 bases, with 9 bases lying between them. The CDR3 consists of 13 residues. Germline-derived CDR1 and CDR2 are WSHSY and SAAADI. In DNA form, the CDR3 reads TGCGCCAGCAGGAGGACAGACTACAATGAGCAGTTCTTC. It yields the protein CASRRTDYNEQFF.

The genes are TRBV30 and TRBJ2-1, with D possibly matching TRBD1 (5 bases). Germline lookup yields CDR1 GTSNPN and CDR2 SVGIG (reference sequence). The CDR3 is 15 residues long. V lost 2 bases to trimming and J lost 2 bases, with 13 bases between them. This CDR3 reads CAWSSDSSTYNEQFF. The CDR3 bases are TGTGCCTGGAGTTCAGACAGCTCCACCTACAATGAGCAGTTCTTC.

The V and J genes are TRBV15 and TRBJ2-7; D is uncertain. The length of the CDR3 is 16 residues. Germline V gives CDR1 LNHNV, CDR2 YYDKDF (reference sequence). Trimming cost V 0 bases and J 2 bases, with 14 bases left between them. This chain's CDR3 is CATSRESTTEAYEQYF. CDR3 DNA sequence: TGTGCCACCAGCAGAGAGAGTACGACGGAAGCCTACGAGCAGTACTTC.

The rearrangement uses TRBV9 and TRBJ2-7; D unresolved. Looked up from germline, CDR1 is SGDLS and CDR2 is YYNGEE. The V gene lost 3 bases and the J gene lost 0 bases, with 4 bases spanning the gap. This CDR3 has 12 residues. CDR3 nucleotide sequence: TGTGCCAGCAGCGGCAGCTCCTACGAGCAGTACTTC. Translation: CASSGSSYEQYF.